The rows below give T cell receptor beta chains drawn from one sample of a study of cytomegalovirus exposure and HLA in healthy donors. TCRdb keeps only in-frame clones here, not all; method: immunoSEQ multiplex PCR. The data contain 150,000 to 200,000 clones, 70% to 80% of them singletons. Sequencing input: PBMCs. The receptors come from a woman aged 50 to 60 in good health and CMV-seronegative. Both conserved end residues are part of each CDR3. The order of the fields is J gene, D gene, V gene, clone size, CDR3 protein, CDR3 DNA. D genes are given only for firm matches. Where a row states a size, it is once, few, many or the class of an expanded clone; other rows omit it.

j_call: TRBJ1-4; d_call: TRBD1; v_call: TRBV6-5; clone_size: few; cdr3_aa: CASSYETGGEKLFF; cdr3_nt: TGTGCCAGCAGTTACGAGACAGGGGGTGAAAAACTGTTTTTT
j_call: TRBJ2-7; d_call: TRBD2; v_call: TRBV5-4; clone_size: .; cdr3_aa: CASSIGTSGMGIVEQYF; cdr3_nt: TGTGCCAGCAGTATTGGGACTAGCGGGATGGGAATCGTCGAGCAGTACTTC
j_call: TRBJ2-1; d_call: TRBD2; v_call: TRBV6-1; clone_size: .; cdr3_aa: CASSEGLPGLAGYNEQFF; cdr3_nt: TGTGCCAGCAGTGAAGGCTTGCCGGGACTAGCGGGTTACAATGAGCAGTTCTTC
j_call: TRBJ2-1; d_call: .; v_call: TRBV5-1; clone_size: .; cdr3_aa: CASSLTPKGPRLYTEQFF; cdr3_nt: TGCGCCAGCAGCCTGACACCGAAGGGGCCGCGGCTTTACACTGAGCAGTTCTTC
j_call: TRBJ2-2; d_call: .; v_call: TRBV29-1; clone_size: .; cdr3_aa: CSAGARAGELFF; cdr3_nt: TGCAGCGCTGGGGCCCGTGCCGGGGAGCTGTTTTTT
j_call: TRBJ1-6; d_call: .; v_call: TRBV28; clone_size: .; cdr3_aa: CASSLRPGSSPLHF; cdr3_nt: TGTGCCAGCAGTTTAAGGCCGGGGAGTTCACCCCTCCACTTT
j_call: TRBJ1-3; d_call: TRBD1; v_call: TRBV6-6; clone_size: .; cdr3_aa: CASRPWTGSNGNTIYF; cdr3_nt: TGTGCCAGCAGACCCTGGACAGGGTCTAATGGAAACACCATATATTTT
j_call: TRBJ1-1; d_call: .; v_call: TRBV6-5; clone_size: .; cdr3_aa: CASSYSDRSISTEAFF; cdr3_nt: TGTGCCAGCAGTTACTCCGACAGGTCAATAAGCACTGAAGCTTTCTTT
j_call: TRBJ2-3; d_call: .; v_call: TRBV10-3; clone_size: .; cdr3_aa: CAIRPGSGDTQYF; cdr3_nt: TGTGCCATCAGGCCCGGATCAGGGGATACGCAGTATTTT
j_call: TRBJ2-2; d_call: TRBD2; v_call: TRBV6-1; clone_size: .; cdr3_aa: CASSGSGGAHTGELFF; cdr3_nt: TGTGCCAGCAGTGGTAGCGGGGGGGCGCACACCGGGGAGCTGTTTTTT